A single sample is the source of the 3 T cell receptor beta chains below, sequenced in a study of T cell responses to AZD1222 COVID-19 vaccine. The protocol was immunoSEQ multiplex PCR, while the TCRdb copy is restricted to in-frame clones and leaves out a portion. This sample has 120,000 to 150,000 clones, with approximately 90% found just once. The sample was peripheral blood, taken on day 0 of AZD1222 vaccination. The receptors were sampled from an adult in good health.

The rearrangement links TRBV6-5 to TRBJ1-1; D is undetermined. CDR3 length equals 12 residues. The V end lost 7 bases, the J end lost 9 bases, and 15 bases lay between the germline ends. Germline lookup yields CDR1 MNHEY and CDR2 SVGAGI. The DNA of the CDR3 is TGTGCCAGCATCAACGCCGGGATGCAAGCTTTCTTT. Translation gives CASINAGMQAFF.

A single count supports this clone. This chain uses TRBV19 with TRBJ2-3; TRBD1 matches at 8 bases. The V segment lost 4 bases and the J segment 1 base; nucleotides outside the gene matches: 10. Germline CDR1 reads LNHDA; CDR2 reads SQIVND (reference sequence). The CDR3 length is 17 residues. This chain's CDR3 is CASSTDHRGIRTDTQYF. The CDR3 nucleotides are TGTGCCAGTAGTACGGACCACAGGGGGATTCGCACAGATACGCAGTATTTT. Supplemented by reference TRBV19 and TRBJ2-3, the full variable domain reads DGGITQSPKYLFRKEGQNVTLSCEQNLNHDAMYWYRQDPGQGLRLIYYSQIVNDFQKGDIAEGYSVSREKKESFPLTVTSAQKNPTAFYLCASSTDHRGIRTDTQYFGPGTRLTVL.

The rearrangement joins TRBV11-2 to TRBJ2-1, with TRBD2 matching over 10 bases. This CDR3 has 15 residues. V shed 6 bases and J 7 bases; nucleotides not matched to a gene: 9. The germline CDR1 and CDR2 sequences are SGHAT and FQNNGV. CDR3 protein: CASRRSGRVANEQFF. CDR3 in DNA: TGTGCCAGCAGACGGAGCGGGAGGGTCGCAAATGAGCAGTTCTTC. The whole variable domain, filled in from reference TRBV11-2 and TRBJ2-1, reads EAGVAQSPRYKIIEKRQSVAFWCNPISGHATLYWYQQILGQGPKLLIQFQNNGVVDDSQLPKDRFSAERLKGVDSTLKIQPAKLEDSAVYLCASRRSGRVANEQFFGPGTRLTVL.